Sequencing of this TCR beta chain was carried out in a study of shared clonotypes between healthy human individuals. The assay was carried out at the deep level. TCRdb's copy holds only in-frame clones and misses some; the assay was immunoSEQ multiplex PCR. The table records about 2.2 million clones, around 93% of them present only once. In germline, CDR1 is MNHEY, CDR2 SMNVEV (reference sequence). The CDR3 runs to 15 residues. V trimming: 6 bases; J trimming: 0 bases; junction bases outside the gene matches: 6. As defined, naive CD8 cells were CD45RO-negative and positively selected for CCR7, with terminally differentiated effector memory CD45RA+ cells excluded. About this clone itself: This specimen includes other DNA sequences encoding the same CDR3.

The sequence was obtained from a young man in good health. Some clones in this sample may be carry-over from other donors' samples. V usage is TRBV27 and J usage is TRBJ2-7; 9 positions match TRBD2. Sample: naive CD8+ T cells from PBMCs. Here the CDR3 DNA reads TGTGCCAGCAGCCTTAGCGGGGGAGGCTCCTACGAGCAGTACTTC. Its translation: CASSLSGGGSYEQYF.